These 32 T cell receptor beta chains were sequenced from one sample in a study of cytomegalovirus exposure and HLA in healthy donors. The PCR used 60 Vbeta and 13 Jbeta primers. Sequenced by immunoSEQ multiplex PCR; TCRdb stores in-frame clones only, minus some. The repertoire has some 200,000 clones, roughly 89% of them found once; the top ten carry around 1%. Sample: PBMCs. The receptors were sampled from a woman in her late teens or twenties in good health and CMV-seronegative.

In this sample, this clone turned up once. The V gene is TRBV4-1, the J gene TRBJ2-1; 10 bases fit TRBD2. This CDR3 is built from 17 residues. Germline lookup yields CDR1 MGHRA and CDR2 YSYEKL. V dropped 0 bases and J dropped 5; count of bases not matched to a gene: 7. The CDR3 reads CASSQDQVAGGNNEQFF. The CDR3 region has the DNA TGCGCCAGCAGCCAAGATCAGGTAGCGGGAGGCAACAATGAGCAGTTCTTC.

CDR3 loop: CASSLAEGSYEQYF. CDR3 sequence (DNA): TGCGCCAGCAGTTTAGCGGAAGGCTCCTACGAGCAGTACTTC. The V gene is TRBV10-2, the J gene TRBJ2-5; TRBD2 might be the D (6 bases). The J call may be mistaken, given a closer DNA end match to TRBJ2-7. The CDR3 is made up of 14 amino acids. The germline CDR1 and CDR2 sequences are WSHSY and SAAADI.

The rearrangement joins TRBV25-1 to TRBJ1-4; D not resolved. Germline V gene sequence: CDR1 MGHDK, CDR2 SYGVNS. V was pared by 2 bases and J by 7 bases, with 14 bases between. There are 15 residues in the CDR3. The CDR3 DNA follows: TGTGCCAGCAGTGAAAGTAGGGAGGTGGGTGAAAAACTGTTTTTT. Protein product: CASSESREVGEKLFF.

The rearrangement uses TRBV30 and TRBJ1-5; 10 bases line up with TRBD1. This CDR3 contains 15 residues. The germline V gene has CDR1 GTSNPN and CDR2 SVGIG (reference sequence). V trimming: 3 bases; J trimming: 6 bases; junction bases outside the gene matches: 8. CDR3 protein: CAWSGGQGVSQPQHF. The CDR3 region has the DNA TGTGCCTGGAGCGGTGGACAGGGGGTTAGTCAGCCCCAGCATTTT.

This chain joins TRBV19 and TRBJ1-5, with 8 bases fitting TRBD1. Trimming took 3 bases from V and 0 from J; bases not matched to a gene: 10. Germline-derived CDR1 and CDR2 are LNHDA and SQIVND (reference sequence). The CDR3 has 18 residues. DNA for the CDR3: TGTGCCAGTAGTATGTTCAGGGGGCAGAAGTATAGCAATCAGCCCCAGCATTTT. Protein product: CASSMFRGQKYSNQPQHF.

The chain is built from TRBV7-9 and TRBJ2-5; 9 bases align to TRBD2. J gave up 5 bases and V 3 bases, and 7 bases lay outside the gene matches. Germline V lookup: CDR1 SEHNR, CDR2 FQNEAQ (reference sequence). This CDR3 has 15 residues. In DNA, the CDR3 is TGTGCCAGCAGCTTGGCTAGCGGGGTGCTTGAGACCCAGTACTTC. Translated: CASSLASGVLETQYF.

This chain joins TRBV5-1 and TRBJ2-2; no clear D gene. V lost 0 bases and J lost 4, with 7 bases in between. The CDR3 sequence is 14 residues long. Germline-derived CDR1 and CDR2 are SGHRS and YFSETQ. For the CDR3, the DNA is TGCGCCAGCAGCTTGGACTCTGGCACCGGGGAGCTGTTTTTT. Translating gives CASSLDSGTGELFF.

On this clone itself: A read error may produce the germline difference seen at one junction end. The chain has TRBV4-3 and TRBJ2-3; D remains unclear. Germline CDR1 reads LGHNA; CDR2 reads YSLEER. CDR3 length: 14 amino acids. CDR3 protein: CAGSQDLIADTQYF. The CDR3 DNA is TGCGCCGGCAGCCAAGATCTTATAGCAGATACGCAGTATTTT.

The rearrangement joins TRBV5-1 to TRBJ2-2; D gene unclear. Germline V CDR1 and CDR2: SGHRS, YFSETQ. The CDR3 is 13 amino acids. Trimming shortened V by 7 bases and J by 1 base, and 8 bases separated the two germline ends. The CDR3 DNA reads TGCGCCAGCGGGTCGGGGAACACCGGGGAGCTGTTTTTT. Its translation is CASGSGNTGELFF.

J is TRBJ1-5 and V is TRBV19; 10 bases match TRBD1. Germline lookup yields CDR1 LNHDA and CDR2 SQIVND (reference sequence). Trimming removed 1 base from V and 7 bases from J; junction bases left unmatched: 10. This CDR3 contains 17 residues. The CDR3 sequence: CASSIVGGTGVGQPQHF. CDR3 nucleotides: TGTGCCAGTAGTATAGTTGGAGGGACAGGGGTAGGACAGCCCCAGCATTTT. The full variable domain, in which reference TRBV19 and TRBJ1-5 provide the parts outside the CDR3, is DGGITQSPKYLFRKEGQNVTLSCEQNLNHDAMYWYRQDPGQGLRLIYYSQIVNDFQKGDIAEGYSVSREKKESFPLTVTSAQKNPTAFYLCASSIVGGTGVGQPQHFGDGTRLSIL.

The J gene is TRBJ1-1, the V gene TRBV4-2, with TRBD1 matching over 7 bases. J was trimmed by 7 bases and V by 0 bases; bases with no gene match: 8. Germline V gene data show CDR1 as LGHNA and CDR2 as YNFKEQ. This CDR3 has 15 residues. CDR3 DNA sequence: TGTGCCAGCAGCCAAGAGAGGCAGGGGGGACTTGAAGCTTTCTTT. Protein: CASSQERQGGLEAFF.

The rearrangement uses TRBV5-1 and TRBJ2-1, with D tentatively TRBD2 (5 bases). Trimming removed 2 bases at V and 5 bases at J, with 8 bases between. CDR3 length equals 13 residues. Germline V lookup: CDR1 SGHRS, CDR2 YFSETQ. Here the CDR3 DNA reads TGCGCCAGCAGCTTCCTAGCTGACAATGAGCAGTTCTTC. Its protein product is CASSFLADNEQFF.

J is TRBJ2-7 and V is TRBV6-1; D remains ambiguous. V was shortened by 4 bases and J by 0 bases, with 7 bases between the two germline ends. This CDR3 spans 13 amino acids. Germline CDR1 and CDR2: MNHNS and SASEGT. CDR3 amino acids: CASSVSYSYEQYF. The CDR3 DNA reads as TGTGCCAGCAGTGTTAGCTACTCCTACGAGCAGTACTTC.

The chain combines TRBV9 with TRBJ2-1; D might be TRBD2 (6 bases). This CDR3 is built from 18 residues. Trimming pared 1 base from V and 0 bases from J, leaving 17 bases between. CDR1 SGDLS and CDR2 YYNGEE come from the germline V gene. This CDR3 reads CASSVPRSVGGSYNEQFF. CDR3 coding DNA: TGTGCCAGCAGCGTACCCCGGAGTGTGGGAGGCTCCTACAATGAGCAGTTCTTC.

This chain connects TRBV6-6 to TRBJ2-7; 7 positions agree with TRBD1. Germline V lookup: CDR1 MNHNY, CDR2 SVGAGI (reference sequence). The trim removed 1 base at V and 3 bases at J, leaving 6 bases unmatched. The CDR3 runs to 15 residues. This CDR3 reads CASSYYAWDSYEQYF. The CDR3 nucleotides read TGTGCCAGCAGTTACTACGCCTGGGACAGCTACGAGCAGTACTTC.

V and J are TRBV2 and TRBJ2-4; 9 nucleotides agree with TRBD1. Losses at the gene ends were 6 bases for V and 6 bases for J; bases not matched to a gene: 12. The length of the CDR3 is 16 residues. The germline V gene encodes CDR1 SNHLY and CDR2 FYNNEI. The CDR3, as DNA: TGTGCCAGCAGCGACGGACAGGGGTTAGAGGGAAACATTCAGTACTTC. Its translation: CASSDGQGLEGNIQYF. The variable domain in full, with the rest retrieved from reference TRBV2 and TRBJ2-4, is EPEVTQTPSHQVTQMGQEVILRCVPISNHLYFYWYRQILGQKVEFLVSFYNNEISEKSEIFDDQFSVERPDGSNFTLKIRSTKLEDSAMYFCASSDGQGLEGNIQYFGAGTRLSVL.

The V call is TRBV27, the J call TRBJ2-1; 9 bases line up with TRBD2. V was clipped by 5 bases and J by 6 bases; unmatched bases: 5. CDR1 is MNHEY, CDR2 SMNVEV, per germline (reference sequence). CDR3 length: 14 amino acids. This CDR3 is CASSRSGRPNEQFF. The CDR3 nucleotides are TGTGCCAGCAGTAGGAGCGGGAGGCCCAATGAGCAGTTCTTC.

This clone was picked up one time. This chain uses TRBV30 with TRBJ1-2; D is unclear. Germline assignment: CDR1 GTSNPN and CDR2 SVGIG (reference sequence). The CDR3 runs to 15 residues. V lost 2 bases, J lost 5 bases, and 18 bases lay in between. This CDR3 is CAWSSTAKPPYGYTF. The CDR3 coding sequence is TGTGCCTGGAGTAGCACAGCCAAACCCCCTTATGGCTACACCTTC.

The chain recombines TRBV30 with TRBJ2-7; D is unresolved. Trimming pared 4 bases from V and 4 bases from J, leaving 8 bases between. The germline V gene encodes CDR1 GTSNPN and CDR2 SVGIG (reference sequence). The CDR3 has 11 residues. The CDR3 DNA follows: TGTGCCTGGACCGCGGCTTACGAGCAGTACTTC. It is translated as CAWTAAYEQYF.

J is TRBJ2-1 and V is TRBV29-1, with D possibly being TRBD2 (6 bases). CDR1 and CDR2 from the germline V gene are SQVTM and ANQGSEA. V was trimmed by 6 bases and J by 6 bases, leaving 18 bases between them. The CDR3 runs 14 residues. The CDR3 DNA is TGCAGCGTCCCCGGGACTTCACTGGGCAATGAGCAGTTCTTC. Residues: CSVPGTSLGNEQFF.

V and J are TRBV11-3 and TRBJ2-1; D perhaps matches TRBD2 (6 bases). Germline-derived CDR1 and CDR2 are SGHNT and YENEEA. V dropped 1 base and J dropped 4 bases, with 8 bases sitting between them. The length of the CDR3 is 14 residues. Here the CDR3 reads CASSLAGVYNEQFF. The DNA for the CDR3 is TGTGCCAGCAGCTTAGCGGGGGTGTACAATGAGCAGTTCTTC.

V usage is TRBV27 and J usage is TRBJ2-7, with 8 bases that match TRBD2. The CDR3 loop spans 14 amino acids. Germline V CDR1 and CDR2: MNHEY, SMNVEV (reference sequence). V lost 5 bases, J lost 2 bases, and 5 bases stayed unmatched. CDR3 sequence: CASSNWREAYEQYF. DNA of the CDR3: TGTGCCAGCAGTAACTGGCGGGAGGCCTACGAGCAGTACTTC.

This sequence joins TRBV19 and TRBJ2-1, with TRBD2 identical over 7 bases. V trimming: 4 bases; J trimming: 10 bases; junction bases outside the gene matches: 16. The length of the CDR3 is 16 residues. Per the germline V gene, CDR1 is LNHDA and CDR2 is SQIVND (reference sequence). The CDR3 loop reads CASSTSGLGSFEEQFF. CDR3 nucleotide sequence: TGTGCCAGTAGTACTTCCGGACTAGGGAGTTTTGAGGAGCAGTTCTTC.

DNA of the CDR3: TGTGCCAGCAGTTACTCAGGGGGAAACATTCAGTACTTC. It translates to CASSYSGGNIQYF. The chain combines TRBV6-5 with TRBJ2-4, with D tentatively TRBD1 (6 bases). V was shortened by 0 bases and J by 6 bases, with 6 bases between the two germline ends. The CDR3 is 13 residues long. Germline assignment: CDR1 MNHEY and CDR2 SVGAGI.

This chain uses TRBV4-1 with TRBJ2-1; 9 nucleotides line up with TRBD2. V shed 3 bases and J 3 bases; nucleotides not matched to a gene: 9. This CDR3 has 17 amino acids. CDR1 and CDR2 (germline): MGHRA, YSYEKL. This chain's CDR3 is CASSQVSLAGIYNEQFF. Here the CDR3 DNA reads TGCGCCAGCAGCCAGGTTTCGCTAGCGGGAATCTACAATGAGCAGTTCTTC.

This CDR3 is CASSLAARSDYGYTF. CDR3 DNA sequence: TGCGCCAGCAGCTTGGCTGCCCGGTCGGACTATGGCTACACCTTC. J is TRBJ1-2 and V is TRBV5-1; D unresolved. V lost 0 bases and J 3 bases, leaving 12 bases between the germline ends. The length of the CDR3 is 15 residues. Germline loops: CDR1 SGHRS, CDR2 YFSETQ.

The rearrangement links TRBV5-1 to TRBJ1-4; 7 bases match TRBD1. After removal of 1 base from V and 7 bases from J, the junction contained 4 bases not matched to a gene. The germline V gene encodes CDR1 SGHRS and CDR2 YFSETQ. This CDR3 spans 14 amino acids. CDR3 sequence: CASSLTGATEKLFF. The CDR3 DNA reads TGCGCCAGCAGCTTGACAGGGGCGACTGAAAAACTGTTTTTT.

The V and J genes are TRBV30 and TRBJ1-1; 7 bases map to TRBD1. After removal of 5 bases from V and 5 bases from J, the junction contained 17 bases not matched to a gene. The CDR3 totals 16 residues. Germline V CDR1 and CDR2: GTSNPN, SVGIG (reference sequence). DNA of the CDR3: TGTGCCTGGGGCCCCGGGACAGACACTTTTGGGACTGAAGCTTTCTTT. It yields the protein CAWGPGTDTFGTEAFF.

J is TRBJ1-5 and V is TRBV9; no firm D call. The CDR3 has 15 amino acids. Germline assignment: CDR1 SGDLS and CDR2 YYNGEE. V gave up 4 bases and J gave up 2 bases, with 13 bases separating them. CDR3 loop: CASSPALEGNQPQHF. CDR3 coding DNA: TGTGCCAGCAGCCCCGCCCTGGAGGGCAATCAGCCCCAGCATTTT.

J is TRBJ2-7 and V is TRBV2; 9 bases match TRBD1. CDR1 is SNHLY, CDR2 FYNNEI, per germline. V shed 7 bases and J 6 bases; nucleotides not matched to a gene: 4. There are 12 residues in the CDR3. The CDR3: CASTGQGSEQYF. The DNA of the CDR3 is TGTGCCAGCACAGGACAGGGGAGCGAGCAGTACTTC.

V gene TRBV20-1 combines with J gene TRBJ1-2, with D possibly TRBD1 on 6 matching bases. Trimming stripped 5 bases from V and 6 bases from J, with 10 bases between. The CDR3 is 11 amino acids. CDR1 and CDR2 from the germline V gene are DFQATT and SNEGSKA (reference sequence). The CDR3 here is CSAWDIDGYTF. The DNA for the CDR3 is TGCAGTGCTTGGGACATTGATGGCTACACCTTC.

The V call is TRBV10-3, the J call TRBJ2-1; 10 bases line up with TRBD2. The CDR3 contains 14 residues. V trimming: 6 bases; J trimming: 9 bases; junction bases outside the gene matches: 8. Germline V gene sequence: CDR1 ENHRY, CDR2 SYGVKD. The CDR3 spells CAISPSGSRVEQFF. The CDR3 region has the DNA TGTGCCATCAGCCCTAGCGGGAGTAGGGTTGAGCAGTTCTTC.